A selection of T cell receptor beta chains follows, all from one sample in a study of blood T cell repertoires in COVID-19. Clones were read by immunoSEQ multiplex PCR, and TCRdb kept only the in-frame ones, dropping some. The sample has about 260,000 clones, about 90% seen once. The sequenced sample consisted of peripheral blood. Receptor source: a person aged 18 to 35 with COVID-19, enrolled during active disease. Each CDR3 is given with its conserved first and last residue. The D gene is left open where the match is weak. Clone size is given for some rows only: seen once, a few or many times, or a class if the clone is expanded.

d_call	v_call	j_call	clone_size	cdr3_nt	cdr3_aa
-	TRBV2	TRBJ2-2	-	TGTGCCAGCAGTCCCGGGACACTCAACACCGGGGAGCTGTTTTTT	CASSPGTLNTGELFF
-	TRBV13	TRBJ1-3	-	TGTGCCAGCAGCTTACGCCAGGGACTATCACCTGGAAACACCATATATTTT	CASSLRQGLSPGNTIYF
TRBD2	TRBV24-1	TRBJ2-1	-	TGTGCCACCAGTGATTCCCGACTAGCTAGTGAGCAGTTCTTC	CATSDSRLASEQFF
-	TRBV3-1/TRBV3-2	TRBJ2-5	-	TGTGCCAGCACTCCGAGGGAGGATCAAGAGACCCAGTACTTC	CASTPREDQETQYF
-	TRBV10-2	TRBJ1-1	-	TGCGCCAGCAGTGATTGGGGGCTGAACACTGAAGCTTTCTTT	CASSDWGLNTEAFF
-	TRBV7-2	TRBJ2-5	once	TGTGCCAGCAGGCGGGCCGTAGAAGAGACCCAGTACTTC	CASRRAVEETQYF
TRBD1	TRBV16	TRBJ2-7	-	TGTGCCAGCAGCCAATCGCGACAGGGGGCGGAAGGGCAGTACTTC	CASSQSRQGAEGQYF
-	TRBV21-1	TRBJ2-7	-	TGTGCCAGCAGCAAGGGGACAGGGGCTCACGAGCAGTACTTC	CASSKGTGAHEQYF
TRBD1	TRBV9	TRBJ1-6	-	TGTGCCAGCAGCGTAGACCCGGGACAGGGCGCTAATTCACCCCTCCACTTT	CASSVDPGQGANSPLHF
-	TRBV4-1	TRBJ1-5	-	TGCGCCAGCAGCCAAGAAGTCGGTCAGCCCCAGCATTTT	CASSQEVGQPQHF
TRBD2	TRBV6-5	TRBJ2-1	-	TGTGCCAGCAGGGGACTAGCGGGTGACAATGAGCAGTTCTTC	CASRGLAGDNEQFF
TRBD1	TRBV19	TRBJ2-6	-	TGTGCCAGTAGTATAGATGACAGGGGCGATTCTGGGGCCAACGTCCTGACTTTC	CASSIDDRGDSGANVLTF
-	TRBV3-1/TRBV3-2	TRBJ1-2	-	TGTGCCAGCAGCCAAGGTGGCATGGACTTTAACTATGGCTACACCTTC	CASSQGGMDFNYGYTF
TRBD2	TRBV25-1	TRBJ2-7	-	TGTGCCAGCAGTGAAAAGGGCGGGAGGGCCTACGAGCAGTACTTC	CASSEKGGRAYEQYF
TRBD2	TRBV2	TRBJ2-7	-	TGTGCCAGCCGGGAGGGCAGTCCCTACGAGCAGTACTTC	CASREGSPYEQYF
-	TRBV27	TRBJ2-3	-	TGTGCCAGCAGTTTATTGCGGGACGTCACAGATACGCAGTATTTT	CASSLLRDVTDTQYF
TRBD1	TRBV12-3/TRBV12-4	TRBJ2-7	once	TGTGCCAGCAGTTCAGGGGGATCCTACGAGCAGTACTTC	CASSSGGSYEQYF
-	TRBV14	TRBJ2-7	-	TGTGCCAGCAGCCAAGTCGGGGGAGCAGACGAGCAGTACTTC	CASSQVGGADEQYF
TRBD2	TRBV29-1	TRBJ2-7	-	TGCAGCGTCGGGACTAGCGGGACCTACGAGCAGTACTTC	CSVGTSGTYEQYF
TRBD1	TRBV27	TRBJ1-2	-	TGTGCCAGCAGTTTATTCTCGAGTCGCCCGGGACAGGGGGCTCGGGGCTACACCTTC	CASSLFSSRPGQGARGYTF
-	TRBV5-5	TRBJ2-5	-	TGTGCCAGCAGCCGATGGGGAGAGGCCCAGTACTTC	CASSRWGEAQYF
-	TRBV6-6	TRBJ1-1	once	TGTGTCACGGGGGGGTACACTGAAGCTTTCTTT	CVTGGYTEAFF
-	TRBV4-1	TRBJ2-1	-	TGCGCCAGCAGCCAAGCTAGAAGCTCCTACAATGAGCAGTTCTTC	CASSQARSSYNEQFF
TRBD2	TRBV20-1	TRBJ2-3	once	TGCAGTGCTAGTCTTGCGGGAGGCCTAGTCTCCTTGGATACGCAGTATTTT	CSASLAGGLVSLDTQYF
-	TRBV9	TRBJ2-2	once	TGTGCCAGCAGCGTTCGCGGGATCACCGGGGAGCTGTTTTTT	CASSVRGITGELFF
TRBD2	TRBV3-1/TRBV3-2	TRBJ2-7	-	TGTGCCAGCAGCCTAAAGGGTGGAGCTAGCGGGAGCTACTACGAGCAGTACTTC	CASSLKGGASGSYYEQYF
TRBD2	TRBV9	TRBJ2-1	-	TGTGCCAGCAGTGCCGGGACTAGCGGGGCCAGTGGGCAGTTCTTC	CASSAGTSGASGQFF
-	TRBV19	TRBJ1-4	-	TGTGCCAGTAGTATATCAAGCCCAACTAATGAAAAACTGTTTTTT	CASSISSPTNEKLFF
-	TRBV12-3/TRBV12-4	TRBJ1-2	-	TGTGCCAGCAGTTTGGGCGCTAACTATGGCTACACCTTC	CASSLGANYGYTF
-	TRBV15	TRBJ1-5	-	TGTGCCACCAGCAGGGACAGCTCAAGCAATCAGCCCCAGCATTTT	CATSRDSSSNQPQHF
TRBD1	TRBV28	TRBJ2-7	-	TGTGCCAGCAGTTTACCAGGGACAGGGAACGAGCAGTACTTC	CASSLPGTGNEQYF
-	TRBV4-1	TRBJ2-7	-	TGCGCCAGCAGCCAAGATTTGAAAGGGGGTCTGTACGAGCAGTACTTC	CASSQDLKGGLYEQYF
TRBD1	TRBV6-5	TRBJ1-5	-	TGTGCCAGCAGAAACCGGGACAGCAGCAATCAGCCCCAGCATTTT	CASRNRDSSNQPQHF
TRBD1	TRBV6-1	TRBJ2-7	-	TGTGCCAGCAGTGAGCCGGGACAGGGAACCCACGAGCAGTACTTC	CASSEPGQGTHEQYF
TRBD2	TRBV4-3	TRBJ2-3	-	TGCGCCAGCAGCCAGAGAGCGGGAGTGGAGACAGATACGCAGTATTTT	CASSQRAGVETDTQYF
-	TRBV7-6	TRBJ2-7	-	TGTGCCAGCAGCTTAGCGGCAGGCTTCAGGTCTGACGAGCAGTACTTC	CASSLAAGFRSDEQYF
-	TRBV6-6	TRBJ1-4	-	TGTGCCAGCAGTTACTCTCGTCGGGGGACTAATGAAAAACTGTTTTTT	CASSYSRRGTNEKLFF
TRBD1	TRBV19	TRBJ1-5	-	TGTGCCAGTAGTGTTGGACAGGGGGTGGTTCAGCCCCAGCATTTT	CASSVGQGVVQPQHF
TRBD1	TRBV27	TRBJ1-2	-	TGTGCCAGCAGTCAGATTACAGGGGTTAACTATGGCTACACCTTC	CASSQITGVNYGYTF
-	TRBV6-6	TRBJ1-4	-	TGTGCCAGCAGTTACAGCTATGAAAAACTGTTTTTT	CASSYSYEKLFF
TRBD2	TRBV9	TRBJ2-7	-	TGTGCCAGCAGCGTAGCTCTGATGACTAGCGGGAGCGACGAGCAGTACTTC	CASSVALMTSGSDEQYF
-	TRBV28	TRBJ1-3	-	TGTGCCAGCAGTTGGATCCTCACCCGGGCTGGAAACACCATATATTTT	CASSWILTRAGNTIYF
TRBD2	TRBV28	TRBJ2-5	-	TGTGCCAGCAGGGCCGGACTAGCGGGAGTTCGAGAGACCCAGTACTTC	CASRAGLAGVRETQYF
TRBD1	TRBV2	TRBJ1-2	few	TGTGCCAGCAGTGCGAGGGGGCACTATGGCTACACCTTC	CASSARGHYGYTF
-	TRBV10-3	TRBJ1-3	-	TGTGCCATCAGGAACGTGGGGGGTGTCACTGGAAACACCATATATTTT	CAIRNVGGVTGNTIYF
-	TRBV10-3	TRBJ2-1	-	TGTGCCATCAGTGAGGAGTGGGGCGATGAGCAGTTCTTC	CAISEEWGDEQFF
TRBD1	TRBV5-1	TRBJ2-1	-	TGCGCCAGCAGCTTGACTAATACAGGGGTCGGCCTTCGGGACAATGAGCAGTTCTTC	CASSLTNTGVGLRDNEQFF
-	TRBV11-3	TRBJ1-1	-	TGTGCCAGCTCATCAGGGGTCGGCACTGAAGCTTTCTTT	CASSSGVGTEAFF
-	TRBV4-3	TRBJ2-1	-	TGCGCCAGCAGCCAGACAGATTACAATGAGCAGTTCTTC	CASSQTDYNEQFF
-	TRBV11-3	TRBJ1-1	-	TGTGCCAGCGCGGAGGGCATGGACACTGAAGCTTTCTTT	CASAEGMDTEAFF
TRBD2	TRBV3-1/TRBV3-2	TRBJ2-7	-	TGTGCCAGCAGCCAAGATTCCAGGGAGGGATACGAGCAGTACTTC	CASSQDSREGYEQYF
-	TRBV9	TRBJ2-5	once	TGTGCCAGCAGCGGGACACCCAGGGGTGCGAGGGAGACCCAGTACTTC	CASSGTPRGARETQYF
TRBD1	TRBV2	TRBJ1-4	once	TGTGCCACGGGACAGGGGGGTGAAAAACTGTTTTTT	CATGQGGEKLFF
TRBD2	TRBV10-1	TRBJ2-7	-	TGCGCCAGCAGTGAGTCGCGGCGGGAGGACAGCGAGCAGTACTTC	CASSESRREDSEQYF
TRBD1	TRBV11-2	TRBJ2-7	-	TGTGCCAGCAGCTTGGGGACAGGGGCCTACGAGCAGTACTTC	CASSLGTGAYEQYF
TRBD2	TRBV10-3	TRBJ2-1	-	TGTGCCATCAGTGCTCTTGCTAGCGGGAGTGATGAGCAGTTCTTC	CAISALASGSDEQFF
TRBD1	TRBV7-9	TRBJ2-1	once	TGTGCCAGCAGCTTCGGGACAGGGGGATTTAATGAGCAGTTCTTC	CASSFGTGGFNEQFF
-	TRBV24-1	TRBJ2-1	-	TGTGCCACCAGTGACCCCGCGTGGGAGGACAATGAGCAGTTCTTC	CATSDPAWEDNEQFF
TRBD1	TRBV27	TRBJ2-5	-	TGTGCCAGCAGTCCCGGACAGGGGGTGTGGGAGACCCAGTACTTC	CASSPGQGVWETQYF